This is a list of T cell receptor beta chains from one sample in a study of CD8 T cells in ankylosing spondylitis. TCRdb re-derived calls from the 5' RACE reads in MiXCR, one entry per CDR3 protein. The table includes roughly 450,000 distinct CDR3 sequences, more than 25% detected once. Sequenced material: blood, either unsorted or a sorted T cell fraction (not recorded which). These receptors came from a male donor with ankylosing spondylitis. The CDR3 runs from the conserved cysteine through the conserved F or W. The D gene is left open where the match is weak. Clone size appears in some rows only: once, few, many, or a class for an expanded clone.

TRBJ2-5	TRBD2	few	TRBV2	16	CASSRSVAGDSETQYF	TGTGCCAGCAGCCGAAGTGTAGCGGGAGATTCTGAGACCCAGTACTTC
TRBJ1-5	NA	NA	TRBV20-1	14	CSARGQNSNQPQHF	TGCAGTGCTAGAGGTCAGAATAGCAATCAGCCCCAGCATTTT
TRBJ2-1	NA	NA	TRBV15	13	CATSRSLANEQFF	TGTGCCACCAGCCGTTCCCTGGCGAATGAGCAGTTCTTC
TRBJ2-1	NA	few	TRBV2	14	CASREQGRYNEQFF	TGTGCCAGCAGGGAACAGGGCCGCTACAATGAGCAGTTCTTC
TRBJ2-7	TRBD2	NA	TRBV7-8	15	CASSLWPGGPYEQYF	TGTGCCAGCAGCCTATGGCCGGGAGGGCCCTACGAGCAGTACTTC
TRBJ1-6	TRBD1	NA	TRBV12-3/TRBV12-4	14	CASSSGTGNSPLHF	TGTGCCAGCAGTTCCGGGACAGGCAATTCACCCCTCCACTTT
TRBJ2-5	NA	NA	TRBV29-1	14	CSVLPTGLRKTQYF	TGCAGCGTTCTACCTACAGGGCTTCGAAAGACCCAGTACTTC
TRBJ1-2	NA	few	TRBV7-8	15	CASSPTGSSNYGYTF	TGTGCCAGCAGCCCCACAGGGAGTTCTAACTATGGCTACACCTTC
TRBJ1-1	NA	NA	TRBV7-9	16	CASSPSGGGVNTEAFF	TGTGCCAGCAGCCCTTCGGGAGGGGGGGTGAACACTGAAGCTTTCTTT
TRBJ2-5	NA	NA	TRBV19	11	CASSIRETQYF	TGTGCCAGTAGTATAAGGGAGACCCAGTACTTC
TRBJ2-1	TRBD2	NA	TRBV29-1	13	CSAGLAGVNEQFF	TGCAGCGCTGGACTAGCGGGAGTCAATGAGCAGTTCTTC
TRBJ1-2	TRBD1	NA	TRBV3-1	12	CASSQAGQGPTF	TGTGCCAGCAGCCAAGCGGGACAGGGCCCCACCTTC
TRBJ2-7	TRBD1	few	TRBV18	15	CASSPDRVIVNEQYF	TGTGCCAGCTCACCGGACAGGGTAATTGTTAACGAGCAGTACTTC
TRBJ2-1	TRBD2	NA	TRBV5-1	15	CASSLAGLAGEEQFF	TGCGCCAGCAGCTTGGCCGGGCTAGCGGGAGAGGAGCAGTTCTTC
TRBJ1-2	NA	NA	TRBV3-1	13	CASSPGTAFGYTF	TGTGCCAGCAGCCCAGGGACGGCCTTCGGCTACACCTTC
TRBJ2-1	NA	NA	TRBV20-1	15	CSARAGVSSYNEQFF	TGCAGTGCTAGAGCAGGGGTCAGCTCCTACAATGAGCAGTTCTTC
TRBJ2-4	NA	NA	TRBV23-1	13	CASSRTAKNIQYF	TGCGCCAGCAGTCGTACGGCCAAAAACATTCAGTACTTC
TRBJ1-2	NA	NA	TRBV2	14	CASTTGRSNYGYTF	TGTGCCAGCACTACGGGTCGATCTAACTATGGCTACACCTTC
TRBJ1-5	NA	NA	TRBV23-1	16	CASSLGDRHSNQPQHF	TGCGCCAGCAGTCTTGGGGACCGTCATAGCAATCAGCCCCAGCATTTT
TRBJ2-3	TRBD1	NA	TRBV5-1	15	CASSLQQGYTDTQYF	TGCGCCAGCAGCCTTCAACAGGGGTACACAGATACGCAGTATTTT
TRBJ1-1	TRBD1	few	TRBV5-1	14	CASRQGTENTEAFF	TGCGCCAGCAGACAAGGGACAGAGAACACTGAAGCTTTCTTT
TRBJ2-5	TRBD1	few	TRBV12-3/TRBV12-4	12	CASQTGNLAQYF	TGTGCCAGCCAGACAGGGAATTTGGCCCAGTACTTC
TRBJ2-2	NA	NA	TRBV3-1	14	CASSPILSTGELFF	TGTGCCAGCAGCCCCATTCTAAGTACCGGGGAGCTGTTTTTT
TRBJ2-7	TRBD2	NA	TRBV7-2	14	CASSLRRETNEQYF	TGTGCCAGCAGCTTGAGGCGGGAGACAAACGAGCAGTACTTC
TRBJ2-7	NA	NA	TRBV5-1	14	CASSWGTREYEQYF	TGCGCCAGCAGCTGGGGGACGAGGGAGTACGAGCAGTACTTC
TRBJ1-2	NA	NA	TRBV29-1	11	CSVGMGGGYTF	TGCAGCGTTGGCATGGGTGGTGGCTACACCTTC
TRBJ1-1	NA	few	TRBV29-1	14	CSVSNGGGNTEAFF	TGCAGCGTTTCCAACGGGGGAGGGAACACTGAAGCTTTCTTT
TRBJ2-5	NA	few	TRBV5-1	14	CASSQMISGETQYF	TGCGCCAGCAGCCAAATGATATCGGGGGAGACCCAGTACTTC
TRBJ2-5	NA	NA	TRBV5-1	15	CASSSRDGAQETQYF	TGCGCCAGCAGCTCCCGGGACGGAGCCCAAGAGACCCAGTACTTC
TRBJ1-2	NA	NA	TRBV5-6	14	CASNLWGHNYGYTF	TGTGCCAGCAACCTTTGGGGGCACAACTATGGCTACACCTTC
TRBJ2-3	NA	NA	TRBV5-6	16	CASSHETGAWSDTQYF	TGTGCCAGCAGCCATGAAACGGGGGCCTGGTCAGATACGCAGTATTTT
TRBJ2-7	NA	NA	TRBV20-1	13	CSARNQGPVEQYF	TGCAGTGCTAGGAACCAGGGGCCGGTCGAGCAGTACTTC